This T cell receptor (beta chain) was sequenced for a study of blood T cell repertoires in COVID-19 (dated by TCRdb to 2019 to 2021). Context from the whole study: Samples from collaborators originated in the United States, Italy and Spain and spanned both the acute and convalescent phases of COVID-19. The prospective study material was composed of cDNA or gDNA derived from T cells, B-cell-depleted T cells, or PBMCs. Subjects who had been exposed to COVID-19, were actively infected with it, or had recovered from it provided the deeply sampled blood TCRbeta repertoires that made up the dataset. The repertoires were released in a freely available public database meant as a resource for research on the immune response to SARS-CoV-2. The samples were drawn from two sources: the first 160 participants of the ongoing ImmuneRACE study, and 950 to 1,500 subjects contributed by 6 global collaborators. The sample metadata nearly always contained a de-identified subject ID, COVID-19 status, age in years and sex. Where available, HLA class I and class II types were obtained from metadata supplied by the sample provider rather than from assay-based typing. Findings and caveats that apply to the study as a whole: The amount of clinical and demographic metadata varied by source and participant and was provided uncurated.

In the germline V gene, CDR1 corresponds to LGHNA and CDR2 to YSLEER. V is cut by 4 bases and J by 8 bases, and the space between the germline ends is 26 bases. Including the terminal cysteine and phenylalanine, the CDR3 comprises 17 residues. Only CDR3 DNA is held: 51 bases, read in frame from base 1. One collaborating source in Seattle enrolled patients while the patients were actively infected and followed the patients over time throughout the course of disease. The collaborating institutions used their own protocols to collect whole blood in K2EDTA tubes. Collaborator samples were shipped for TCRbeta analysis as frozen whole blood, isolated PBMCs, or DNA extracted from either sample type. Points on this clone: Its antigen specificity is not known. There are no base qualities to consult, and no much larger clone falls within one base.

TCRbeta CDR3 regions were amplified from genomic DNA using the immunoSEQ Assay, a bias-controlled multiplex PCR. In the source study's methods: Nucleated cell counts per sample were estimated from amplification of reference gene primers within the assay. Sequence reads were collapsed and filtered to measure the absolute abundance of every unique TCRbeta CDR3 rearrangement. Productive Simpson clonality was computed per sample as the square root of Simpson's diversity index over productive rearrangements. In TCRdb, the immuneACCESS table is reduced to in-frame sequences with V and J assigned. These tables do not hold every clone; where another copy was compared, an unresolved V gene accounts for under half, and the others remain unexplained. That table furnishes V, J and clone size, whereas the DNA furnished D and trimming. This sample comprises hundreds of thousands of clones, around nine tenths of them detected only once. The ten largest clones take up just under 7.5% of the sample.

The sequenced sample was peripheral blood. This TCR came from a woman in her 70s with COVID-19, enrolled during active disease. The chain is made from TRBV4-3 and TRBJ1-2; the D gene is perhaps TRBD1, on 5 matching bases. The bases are TGCGCCAGCAGCCTAGGAGATGGTCGACAGTTCCTAGGGGGCTACACCTTC. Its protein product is CASSLGDGRQFLGGYTF.